This passage covers 15 T cell receptor beta chains from one sample sequenced in a study of cytomegalovirus exposure and HLA in healthy donors. The PCR contained 60 Vbeta and 13 Jbeta primers. Only in-frame clones appear in the TCRdb table, and some are missing; sequencing was by immunoSEQ multiplex PCR. The data contain approximately 120,000 clones, approximately 80% of them seen just once; the ten biggest clones take up around 1.8%. Sequencing input: PBMCs. The receptors derive from a man in his fifties or sixties in good health and CMV-seronegative.

V gene TRBV7-9 combines with J gene TRBJ1-2; 8 nucleotides align to TRBD1. The CDR3 spans 14 residues. CDR1 is SEHNR, CDR2 FQNEAQ, per germline (reference sequence). The V gene end was trimmed by 5 bases and the J gene end by 4 bases; junction bases not matched to a gene: 6. CDR3 bases: TGTGCCAGCAGCCCTAGGACAGGGCCCTATGGCTACACCTTC. Its translation: CASSPRTGPYGYTF.

This clone was counted once. The chain recombines TRBV4-2 with TRBJ2-7; no clear D. This CDR3 has 17 amino acids. In germline, CDR1 is LGHNA, CDR2 YNFKEQ. With 3 bases removed from V and 2 bases from J, the gap between germline ends came to 20 bases. The CDR3 DNA reads TGTGCCAGCAGCCACATATCTGGCAGGTCCGTCGCCTACGAGCAGTACTTC. Translated, it gives CASSHISGRSVAYEQYF.

This chain uses TRBV19 with TRBJ1-1, with 12 bases matching TRBD1. The CDR3 runs 17 residues. After removal of 1 base from V and 3 bases from J, the junction contained 6 bases not matched to a gene. Germline V gives CDR1 LNHDA, CDR2 SQIVND (reference sequence). The CDR3 loop is CASSIGMGQGAHTEAFF. CDR3 DNA sequence: TGTGCCAGTAGTATAGGAATGGGACAGGGGGCCCACACTGAAGCTTTCTTT.

The rearrangement uses TRBV11-2 and TRBJ1-6; D remains unclear. V dropped 3 bases and J dropped 7 bases, with 7 bases sitting between them. CDR1 is SGHAT and CDR2 is FQNNGV in the germline V gene. The CDR3 spans 13 residues. The CDR3 nucleotides read TGTGCCAGCAGCTTGATCAGAAATTCACCCCTCCACTTT. Its protein is CASSLIRNSPLHF.

This clone was recorded only once. This sequence joins TRBV4-2 and TRBJ1-3; 7 bases match TRBD1. Germline V lookup: CDR1 LGHNA, CDR2 YNFKEQ. The CDR3 has 15 amino acids. V lost 1 base to trimming and J lost 4 bases; unmatched junction nucleotides: 4. CDR3 loop: CASSQVKGAGNTIYF. CDR3 nucleotide sequence: TGTGCCAGCAGCCAAGTGAAGGGGGCCGGAAACACCATATATTTT.

The chain couples TRBV25-1 to TRBJ2-1; TRBD1 matches 12 bases. The CDR3 spans 16 residues. V shed 6 bases, J shed 6 bases, and the junction held 9 bases outside the gene matches. Germline V lookup: CDR1 MGHDK, CDR2 SYGVNS. The CDR3 here is CASRPSGTGGRNEQFF. CDR3 DNA: TGTGCCAGCAGGCCCTCGGGGACAGGGGGCCGCAATGAGCAGTTCTTC.

This chain links TRBV19 with TRBJ1-1; the match to TRBD1 covers 10 bases. V trimming: 5 bases; J trimming: 3 bases; junction bases outside the gene matches: 9. CDR1 is LNHDA, CDR2 SQIVND, per germline (reference sequence). This CDR3 comprises 16 residues. The CDR3 region is CASSGRDRGYYTEAFF. The DNA of the CDR3 is TGTGCCAGTAGTGGCAGGGACAGGGGTTACTACACTGAAGCTTTCTTT.

V is TRBV28 and J is TRBJ1-6; a weak D match, TRBD1 (5 bases). V was trimmed by 2 bases and J by 6 bases, leaving 11 bases between them. The CDR3 is 15 residues long. From germline, CDR1 is MDHEN and CDR2 SYDVKM. The CDR3 here is CASSLGTLGNSPLHF. The CDR3 DNA is TGTGCCAGCAGTTTAGGGACTTTGGGTAATTCACCCCTCCACTTT.

This clone was picked up a small number of times. The V call is TRBV5-1, the J call TRBJ2-3, with a weak D call TRBD1 (6 bases). The V and J ends lost 5 bases and 5 bases respectively, with 9 bases between them. The CDR3 runs 12 residues. Germline V gene lookup returns CDR1 SGHRS and CDR2 YFSETQ. The CDR3 DNA sequence: TGCGCCAGCAGGACAGGCCAAGATACGCAGTATTTT. It translates to CASRTGQDTQYF.

In nucleotides, the CDR3 is TGTGCCAGCAGCTTAACTGGGGGGCTAGCGGGGGGGCAAGAGACCCAGTACTTC. Translating gives CASSLTGGLAGGQETQYF. The V gene is TRBV7-2, the J gene TRBJ2-5; 12 bases line up with TRBD2. Trimming at V came to 2 bases and at J to 2 bases, leaving 9 bases not matched to a gene. The V gene's germline CDR1 is SGHTA and CDR2 FQGNSA. The CDR3 totals 18 residues.

The chain employs TRBV7-2 and TRBJ2-3; 8 nucleotides match TRBD2. The CDR3 covers 16 residues. V lost 1 base, J lost 3 bases, and 6 bases stayed unmatched. Per the germline V gene, CDR1 is SGHTA and CDR2 is FQGNSA. CDR3 coding DNA: TGTGCCAGCAGCTTAGTACGCGGGGGGAATACAGATACGCAGTATTTT. This codes for CASSLVRGGNTDTQYF.

This sequence joins TRBV5-1 and TRBJ2-3; 10 positions match TRBD1. This CDR3 is 15 amino acids long. J gave up 3 bases and V 4 bases, and 5 bases lay outside the gene matches. Germline CDR1 reads SGHRS; CDR2 reads YFSETQ. In DNA form, the CDR3 reads TGCGCCAGCAGCGATTGGGGACAGGGGACAGATACGCAGTATTTT. Amino acids: CASSDWGQGTDTQYF. The full variable domain, with the rest looked up from reference TRBV5-1 and TRBJ2-3, is KAGVTQTPRYLIKTRGQQVTLSCSPISGHRSVSWYQQTPGQGLQFLFEYFSETQRNKGNFPGRFSGRQFSNSRSEMNVSTLELGDSALYLCASSDWGQGTDTQYFGPGTRLTVL.

The chain uses TRBV5-1 and TRBJ2-5, with a possible D match to TRBD1 (6 bases). The CDR3 has 15 residues. Germline V gene sequence: CDR1 SGHRS, CDR2 YFSETQ. V was shortened by 3 bases and J by 5 bases, with 17 bases between the two germline ends. The CDR3 DNA reads TGCGCCAGCAGCTCAAATACAGGGACGGGCGAGACCCAGTACTTC. Translation gives CASSSNTGTGETQYF.

This clone appeared once. The V and J genes are TRBV6-5 and TRBJ2-2; D gene uncertain. CDR3 length equals 13 residues. Germline V gene sequence: CDR1 MNHEY, CDR2 SVGAGI. The ends were cut back, 2 bases at V and 3 bases at J, with 4 bases in the middle. For the CDR3, the DNA is TGTGCCAGCAGTTACCTATACACCGGGGAGCTGTTTTTT. Its translation: CASSYLYTGELFF.

The J gene is TRBJ1-2, the V gene TRBV6-5, with 9 nucleotides matching TRBD1. V gave up 4 bases and J gave up 2 bases; unmatched junction bases: 8. The germline gives CDR1 MNHEY, CDR2 SVGAGI. CDR3 length equals 16 residues. CDR3 sequence reads: CASSSLQGARNYGYTF. The CDR3, as DNA: TGTGCCAGCAGTTCCCTACAGGGGGCGCGAAACTATGGCTACACCTTC.